This is a list of T cell receptor beta chains from one sample in a study of Graves' ophthalmopathy and Graves' hyperthyroidism. MiXCR was run by TCRdb on the multiplex PCR reads, yielding one entry per CDR3 protein. The sample includes about 370,000 distinct CDR3 sequences, about a sixth seen only once; the top ten take roughly 2.4%. Sample: peripheral blood. The receptor source for this set is an adult woman with stable Graves' hyperthyroidism. Each CDR3 is given with its conserved first and last residue. D genes are given only for firm matches. Part of the rows lack a size; the others show once, few, many or a class for expanded clones.

TRBD1 TRBJ2-7 TRBV19 15 many TGTGCCAGTAGTAGGGCCGGACAGGGGGCCTACGAGCAGTACTTC CASSRAGQGAYEQYF
NA TRBJ2-5 TRBV6-5 12 many TGTGCCAGCAGTTACTCGAGAGAGACCCAGTACTTC CASSYSRETQYF
NA TRBJ1-1 TRBV6-1 13 NA TGTGCCAGCAATACAGGGATGAACACTGAAGCTTTCTTT CASNTGMNTEAFF
TRBD2 TRBJ2-7 TRBV4-3 15 many TGCGCCAGCAGCCATTCAGCGGGGGGCTCCTACGAGCAGTACTTC CASSHSAGGSYEQYF
NA TRBJ1-5 TRBV5-1 17 many TGCGCCAGCAGCTTGGTGGTCTCAGGGGCGCCAAATCAGCCCCAGCATTTT CASSLVVSGAPNQPQHF
TRBD2 TRBJ2-7 TRBV7-8 17 NA TGTGCCAGCAGCTTAGCAGCGGGGGGATCAAGCTCCTACGAGCAGTACTTC CASSLAAGGSSSYEQYF
NA TRBJ1-2 TRBV28 12 many TGTGCCAGCAGTTGGAAGGAATATGGCTACACCTTC CASSWKEYGYTF
NA TRBJ2-5 TRBV19 16 many TGTGCCACCAAACACGGGCTAGTGAGAGGACAAGAGACCCAGTACTTC CATKHGLVRGQETQYF
TRBD1 TRBJ2-6 TRBV28 19 many TGTGCCAGCAGTTTAGGGACAGGGAGGGGGCTTTCTGGGGCCAACGTCCTGACTTTC CASSLGTGRGLSGANVLTF
TRBD2 TRBJ2-7 TRBV20-1 14 many TGCAGTGCTAGTGCCGGGACTAGTTACTACGAGCAGTACTTC CSASAGTSYYEQYF
TRBD1 TRBJ1-1 TRBV5-1 15 NA TGCGCCAGCAGCTCGGGACAGGGGATGGGTCAAGCGGCTTTCTTT CASSSGQGMGQAAFF
NA TRBJ2-4 TRBV28 15 few TGTGCCAGCAGTCCATTCCGGGCAGCCAAAAACATTCAGTACTTC CASSPFRAAKNIQYF
NA TRBJ2-7 TRBV29-1 14 many TGCAGCGTTGAAGATCCGGGCGGGCAATACGAGCAGTACTTC CSVEDPGGQYEQYF
NA TRBJ1-5 TRBV10-3 14 many TGTGCCATCTCGGGGGGCTGGGGCAATCAGCCCCAGCATTTT CAISGGWGNQPQHF
NA TRBJ1-1 TRBV6-1 13 NA TGTGCCAGCAGTCGCGCGGGGAACACTGGAGCTTTCTTT CASSRAGNTGAFF
NA TRBJ2-7 TRBV7-2 14 many TGTGCCAGCAGCTCGACAGGTTTTACCTACGAGCAGTACTTC CASSSTGFTYEQYF